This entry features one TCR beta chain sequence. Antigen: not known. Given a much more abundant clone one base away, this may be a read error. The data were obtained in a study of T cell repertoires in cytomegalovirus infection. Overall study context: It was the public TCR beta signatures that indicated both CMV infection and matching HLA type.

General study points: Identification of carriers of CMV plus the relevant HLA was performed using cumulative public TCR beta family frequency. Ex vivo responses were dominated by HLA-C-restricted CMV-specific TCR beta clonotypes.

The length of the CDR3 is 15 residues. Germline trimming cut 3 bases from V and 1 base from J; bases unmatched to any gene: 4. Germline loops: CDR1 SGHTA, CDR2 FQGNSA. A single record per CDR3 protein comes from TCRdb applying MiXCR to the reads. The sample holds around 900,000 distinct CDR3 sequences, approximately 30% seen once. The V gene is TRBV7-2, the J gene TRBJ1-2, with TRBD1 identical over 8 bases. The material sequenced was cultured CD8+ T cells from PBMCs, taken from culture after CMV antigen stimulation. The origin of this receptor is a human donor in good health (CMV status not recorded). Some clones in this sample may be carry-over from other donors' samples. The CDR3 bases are TGTGCCAGCAGCTTGGGACAGGACATTAACTATGGCTACACCTTC. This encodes CASSLGQDINYGYTF.